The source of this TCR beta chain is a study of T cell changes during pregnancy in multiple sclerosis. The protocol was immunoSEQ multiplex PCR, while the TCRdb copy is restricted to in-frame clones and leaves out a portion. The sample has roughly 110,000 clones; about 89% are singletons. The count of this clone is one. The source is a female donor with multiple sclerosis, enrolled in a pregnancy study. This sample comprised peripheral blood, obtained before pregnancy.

CDR3 sequence: CAWRKVGPGTEAFF. The CDR3 DNA follows: TGTGCCTGGAGAAAGGTGGGGCCCGGCACTGAAGCTTTCTTT. The chain carries TRBV30 and TRBJ1-1; a possible D gene is TRBD1 (5 bases). Germline V gives CDR1 GTSNPN, CDR2 SVGIG (reference sequence). The germline V and J ends were trimmed by 3 bases and 4 bases, with 15 bases remaining between them. This CDR3 contains 14 residues.